These 29 T cell receptor beta chains were all obtained from the same sample, sequenced in a study of blood T cell repertoires in COVID-19. Some clones are missing from TCRdb's copy, which holds only in-frame ones; the method was immunoSEQ multiplex PCR. Of around 180,000 clones detected, about 83% appear once; the ten largest clones hold around 8.6%. Sequencing was performed on PBMCs or T cells enriched from blood (not recorded which). Every receptor here comes from a woman under 40 who had recovered from COVID-19.

The chain joins TRBV5-1 to TRBJ1-4, with D possibly being TRBD1 (6 bases). Per the germline V gene, CDR1 is SGHRS and CDR2 is YFSETQ. The CDR3 has 15 residues. Deletions cut 2 bases from V and 3 bases from J, with 11 bases between. CDR3 amino acids: CASSFGQTSNEKLFF. CDR3 coding DNA: TGCGCCAGCAGCTTCGGACAGACATCTAATGAAAAACTGTTTTTT.

The chain couples TRBV5-1 to TRBJ1-2; 9 nucleotides agree with TRBD1. Germline V CDR1 and CDR2: SGHRS, YFSETQ. V lost 5 bases, J lost 3 bases, and 8 bases stayed unmatched. CDR3 length equals 15 residues. The chain's CDR3 is CASSSGTGRYYGYTF. In DNA, the CDR3 is TGCGCCAGCAGTTCCGGGACAGGGCGCTACTATGGCTACACCTTC.

The DNA for the CDR3 is TGTGCCACCAGTGATCTAGGCAGGGAAGCAGATACGCAGTATTTT. As protein: CATSDLGREADTQYF. The chain combines TRBV24-1 with TRBJ2-3, with a weak D call TRBD1 (5 bases). CDR3 length: 15 amino acids. Trimming removed 3 bases from V and 4 bases from J, with 13 bases in between. CDR1 is KGHDR, CDR2 SFDVKD, per germline.

J is TRBJ1-3 and V is TRBV5-1; D is undetermined. This CDR3 has 15 amino acids. Trimming took off 2 bases at V and 0 bases at J, with 9 bases between the two ends. Germline loops: CDR1 SGHRS, CDR2 YFSETQ. CDR3 nucleotide sequence: TGCGCCAGCAGCTTCGCGAGTACCTCTGGAAACACCATATATTTT. Translated, it gives CASSFASTSGNTIYF. The full variable domain, in which reference TRBV5-1 and TRBJ1-3 provide the parts outside the CDR3, is KAGVTQTPRYLIKTRGQQVTLSCSPISGHRSVSWYQQTPGQGLQFLFEYFSETQRNKGNFPGRFSGRQFSNSRSEMNVSTLELGDSALYLCASSFASTSGNTIYFGEGSWLTVV.

CDR3: CASSPGTSGSTEQFF. The CDR3 bases are TGTGCCAGCTCACCGGGGACTAGCGGGAGTACTGAGCAGTTCTTC. The chain carries TRBV18 and TRBJ2-1; 14 bases are shared with TRBD2. J lost 9 bases, V lost 3 bases, and 4 bases had no gene match. Germline V gene lookup returns CDR1 KGHSH and CDR2 LQKENI. The CDR3 totals 15 residues. Looking up the rest from reference TRBV18 and TRBJ2-1 gives the full variable domain: NAGVMQNPRHLVRRRGQEARLRCSPMKGHSHVYWYRQLPEEGLKFMVYLQKENIIDESGMPKERFSAEFPKEGPSILRIQQVVRGDSAAYFCASSPGTSGSTEQFFGPGTRLTVL.

V is TRBV11-2 and J is TRBJ2-5; D perhaps matches TRBD1 (6 bases). The V end lost 4 bases, the J end lost 5 bases, and 11 bases lay between the germline ends. Germline V lookup: CDR1 SGHAT, CDR2 FQNNGV. CDR3 length: 13 residues. CDR3: CASSSDRRETQYF. Here the CDR3 DNA reads TGTGCCAGCAGCTCTGACAGGAGGGAGACCCAGTACTTC.

V and J are TRBV11-2 and TRBJ2-5; TRBD2 is a possible D gene (6 bases). Per germline, CDR1 SGHAT and CDR2 FQNNGV. The CDR3 is 11 amino acids. Trimming removed 6 bases from V and 4 bases from J, with 6 bases in between. The CDR3 here is CASRAGETQYF. CDR3 in DNA: TGTGCCAGCAGAGCGGGAGAGACCCAGTACTTC.

The chain employs TRBV28 and TRBJ2-7; D gene unclear. The CDR3 extends over 14 amino acids. Per germline, CDR1 MDHEN and CDR2 SYDVKM. Deletions cut 2 bases from V and 2 bases from J, with 10 bases between. CDR3 loop: CASSLTQITYEQYF. CDR3 DNA sequence: TGTGCCAGCAGTTTAACACAGATTACCTACGAGCAGTACTTC.

The chain employs TRBV28 and TRBJ2-3, with 9 bases matching TRBD2. V was pared by 4 bases and J by 2 bases, with 7 bases of the junction left unmatched. CDR1 and CDR2 (germline): MDHEN, SYDVKM. CDR3 length equals 16 residues. CDR3 in DNA: TGTGCCAGCAGTTCCTTAGCGGGAGTCTTCACAGATACGCAGTATTTT. It translates to CASSSLAGVFTDTQYF.

The chain employs TRBV27 and TRBJ1-4; weak D call: TRBD1 (6 bases). The CDR3 sequence is 16 residues long. Deletions cut 0 bases from V and 6 bases from J, with 14 bases between. Germline CDR1 MNHEY, CDR2 SMNVEV (reference sequence). CDR3: CASSLSWGRGYEKLFF. The CDR3 nucleotides read TGTGCCAGCAGTTTATCTTGGGGGAGGGGGTATGAAAAACTGTTTTTT.

This clone was counted once. The chain recombines TRBV28 with TRBJ1-3; D call uncertain. Germline CDR1 MDHEN, CDR2 SYDVKM. The CDR3 totals 13 residues. V lost 6 bases, J lost 2 bases, and 8 bases lay in between. The CDR3 coding sequence is TGTGCCAGCAGATTCCAGGCTGGAAACACCATATATTTT. Translated: CASRFQAGNTIYF.

This CDR3 is CSVEWNRSPNEQFF. CDR3 sequence (DNA): TGCAGCGTAGAATGGAACAGATCTCCCAATGAGCAGTTCTTC. The chain recombines TRBV29-1 with TRBJ2-1; no firm D call. The germline gives CDR1 SQVTM, CDR2 ANQGSEA. The CDR3 runs to 14 residues. Trimming pared 6 bases from V and 6 bases from J, leaving 18 bases between.

V usage is TRBV10-3 and J usage is TRBJ2-1; 11 bases align to TRBD2. The germline CDR1 and CDR2 sequences are ENHRY and SYGVKD. The trim removed 3 bases at V and 2 bases at J, leaving 24 bases unmatched. This CDR3 spans 23 amino acids. This chain's CDR3 is CAISDWIFRTDTGTSGPYNEQFF. The DNA for the CDR3 is TGTGCCATCAGTGATTGGATATTCCGGACGGACACAGGGACTAGCGGACCCTACAATGAGCAGTTCTTC.

The chain links TRBV5-1 to TRBJ2-3; 7 bases map to TRBD2. With V trimmed by 1 base and J by 6 bases, 8 bases remained unmatched. Germline CDR1 and CDR2: SGHRS and YFSETQ. This CDR3 comprises 15 residues. Here the CDR3 reads CASSLLREPVDTQYF. CDR3 DNA sequence: TGCGCCAGCAGCTTGTTGCGGGAGCCAGTGGATACGCAGTATTTT.

The chain is built from TRBV5-1 and TRBJ2-3; D is uncertain. Germline assignment: CDR1 SGHRS and CDR2 YFSETQ. The CDR3 is made up of 15 amino acids. V gave up 2 bases and J gave up 0 bases, with 10 bases separating them. The CDR3 coding sequence is TGCGCCAGCAGCTTTTTTCAGGATAGCACAGATACGCAGTATTTT. This sequence encodes CASSFFQDSTDTQYF.

The CDR3 region is CASSDFSRGWREAQETQYF. The CDR3 coding sequence is TGTGCCAGCAGTGACTTTTCTCGAGGGTGGCGGGAGGCCCAAGAGACCCAGTACTTC. The V gene is TRBV6-4, the J gene TRBJ2-5; 8 positions agree with TRBD2. The CDR3 totals 19 residues. Germline V CDR1 and CDR2: MRHNA, SNTAGT. The J segment lost 1 base and the V segment lost 1 base, leaving 14 bases of the junction unmatched.

This chain joins TRBV2 and TRBJ2-7; possibly TRBD1 for D (5 bases). The ends were cut back, 1 base at V and 7 bases at J, with 11 bases in the middle. The CDR3 extends over 13 amino acids. Germline assignment: CDR1 SNHLY and CDR2 FYNNEI. In nucleotides, the CDR3 is TGTGCCAGCAGTGAAGGGGCAGGGCAAGAGCAGTACTTC. It codes for CASSEGAGQEQYF.

This clone was observed once. This chain uses TRBV7-9 with TRBJ2-2, with TRBD1 matching 8 bases. CDR1 is SEHNR and CDR2 is FQNEAQ in the germline V gene (reference sequence). With V trimmed by 2 bases and J by 3 bases, 5 bases remained unmatched. The CDR3 runs 16 residues. CDR3 in amino acids: CASSLPGGGDTGELFF. CDR3 DNA sequence: TGTGCCAGCAGCTTACCAGGGGGCGGAGACACCGGGGAGCTGTTTTTT.

The chain joins TRBV28 to TRBJ1-1; 8 positions match TRBD1. Germline V CDR1 and CDR2: MDHEN, SYDVKM. The CDR3 spans 15 residues. The V gene end was trimmed by 3 bases and the J gene end by 10 bases; junction bases not matched to a gene: 13. The CDR3 DNA follows: TGTGCCAGCAGTTTGGTACAAAGACAGGGGAGGGGAGCTTTCTTT. Its translation is CASSLVQRQGRGAFF.

V usage is TRBV19 and J usage is TRBJ1-1; TRBD1 aligns across 8 bases. The J segment lost 9 bases and the V segment lost 9 bases, leaving 9 bases of the junction unmatched. Germline V gives CDR1 LNHDA, CDR2 SQIVND (reference sequence). CDR3 length equals 12 residues. Here the CDR3 DNA reads TGTGCCAGCAGAGACAGGGGTTTGAAAGCTTTCTTT. This translates into CASRDRGLKAFF.

This chain connects TRBV10-3 to TRBJ1-2; no clear D gene. CDR3 length equals 14 residues. Germline V gives CDR1 ENHRY, CDR2 SYGVKD. The V end was cut by 3 bases, the J end by 7 bases, with 15 bases between. CDR3 protein: CAISDTRRKAGYTF. CDR3 coding DNA: TGTGCCATCAGTGACACCCGGAGGAAGGCTGGCTACACCTTC.

The chain has TRBV3-1 (or the pseudogene TRBV3-2) and TRBJ1-1; maybe TRBD1 (5 bases). Germline V gene lookup returns CDR1 LGHDT and CDR2 YNNKEL (reference sequence). With 1 base removed from V and 1 base from J, the gap between germline ends came to 7 bases. The CDR3 loop spans 14 amino acids. The CDR3 nucleotides read TGTGCCAGCAGCCAAGGGACATCGAACACTGAAGCTTTCTTT. Translated: CASSQGTSNTEAFF.

This clone was seen once. The chain employs TRBV7-8 and TRBJ1-2; D is uncertain. There are 15 residues in the CDR3. Germline V gene sequence: CDR1 SGHVS, CDR2 FQNEAQ. Deletions cut 3 bases from V and 1 base from J, with 12 bases between. Written as DNA, the CDR3 is TGTGCCAGCAGCTTTGGACGGGAAGATAACTATGGCTACACCTTC. Residues: CASSFGREDNYGYTF.

This chain uses TRBV5-1 with TRBJ2-1; maybe TRBD2 (6 bases). The CDR3 spans 15 residues. Trimming left V 2 bases short and J 6 bases short, with 15 bases between. Germline CDR1 and CDR2: SGHRS and YFSETQ. The CDR3 protein is CASSFDRGSLNEQFF. DNA for the CDR3: TGCGCCAGCAGCTTCGACCGGGGGTCCCTCAATGAGCAGTTCTTC.

The chain joins TRBV3-1 (or the pseudogene TRBV3-2) to TRBJ1-5; 9 positions agree with TRBD1. The V gene's germline CDR1 is LGHDT and CDR2 YNNKEL (reference sequence). There are 15 residues in the CDR3. The V segment lost 0 bases and the J segment 5 bases; nucleotides outside the gene matches: 2. CDR3 amino acids: CASSQDDRGYQPQHF. CDR3 nucleotide sequence: TGTGCCAGCAGCCAAGACGACAGGGGGTATCAGCCCCAGCATTTT.

The V call is TRBV21-1, the J call TRBJ2-7; the D call TRBD1 from the table was never checked on the DNA. TRBV21-1 is a pseudogene segment. The CDR3 loop spans 18 amino acids. This chain's CDR3 is CASSKENPPTENSYEQYF. The CDR3 bases are TGTGCCAGCAGCAAAGAGAACCCACCGACAGAAAACTCCTACGAGCAGTACTTC.

V gene TRBV14 combines with J gene TRBJ2-1, with TRBD2 as a possible D gene (6 bases). The CDR3 sequence is 15 residues long. Trimming removed 0 bases from V and 4 bases from J, with 10 bases in between. The germline V gene has CDR1 SGHDN and CDR2 FVKESK. The chain's CDR3 is CASSQDGGGYNEQFF. CDR3 DNA: TGTGCCAGCAGCCAAGATGGGGGAGGTTACAATGAGCAGTTCTTC.

V gene TRBV29-1 combines with J gene TRBJ1-1; TRBD1 might be the D (5 bases). The V and J ends lost 3 bases and 5 bases respectively, with 19 bases between them. This CDR3 is built from 15 residues. The germline CDR1 and CDR2 sequences are SQVTM and ANQGSEA. The CDR3 loop is CSVDVSGGLDTEAFF. DNA of the CDR3: TGCAGCGTTGACGTGTCCGGGGGGTTGGATACTGAAGCTTTCTTT.

This clone was seen just once. The chain recombines TRBV7-2 with TRBJ2-1; 8 bases match TRBD2. The J segment lost 8 bases and the V segment lost 3 bases, leaving 12 bases of the junction unmatched. Germline V gives CDR1 SGHTA, CDR2 FQGNSA. The CDR3 has 16 amino acids. The CDR3 DNA reads as TGTGCCAGCAGCTTGGGCCCGGGACTAGTCTCTCATGAGCAGTTCTTC. Translated: CASSLGPGLVSHEQFF.